This paragraph reports one TCR beta chain. TCRdb keeps only in-frame clones here, not all; method: immunoSEQ multiplex PCR. The data contain approximately 650 clones, roughly 80% of them seen just once; the ten biggest clones take up more than 13%. This entry belongs to a study of chemoradiotherapy in HPV16-positive cancers. Trimming took 4 bases from V and 0 from J, leaving 14 bases between them. CDR3 length: 16 residues. The germline V gene has CDR1 SGHRS and CDR2 YFSETQ. The chain combines TRBV5-1 with TRBJ1-5; TRBD1 is a possible D gene (5 bases). The material was tumor tissue, obtained from a patient who underwent chemoradiotherapy. The sequence was obtained from a human donor with HPV-associated anogenital cancer. The CDR3: CASSPGHGDSNQPQHF. The DNA of the CDR3 is TGCGCCAGCAGCCCAGGACACGGAGATAGCAATCAGCCCCAGCATTTT.